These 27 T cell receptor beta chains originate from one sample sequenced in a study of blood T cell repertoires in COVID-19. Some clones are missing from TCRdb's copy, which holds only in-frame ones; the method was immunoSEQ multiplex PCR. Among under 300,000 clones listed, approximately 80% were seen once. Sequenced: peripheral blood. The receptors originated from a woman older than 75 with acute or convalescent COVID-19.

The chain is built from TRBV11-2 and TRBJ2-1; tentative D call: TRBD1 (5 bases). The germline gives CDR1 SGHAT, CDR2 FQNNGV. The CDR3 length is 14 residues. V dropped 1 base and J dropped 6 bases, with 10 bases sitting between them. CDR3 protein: CASSLVGQANEQFF. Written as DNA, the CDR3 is TGTGCCAGCAGCTTAGTGGGGCAGGCCAATGAGCAGTTCTTC.

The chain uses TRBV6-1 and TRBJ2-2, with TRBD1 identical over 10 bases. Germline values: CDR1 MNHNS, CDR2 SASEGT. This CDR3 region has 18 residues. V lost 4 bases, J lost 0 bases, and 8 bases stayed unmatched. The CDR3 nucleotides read TGTGCCAGCAGTGGGCGGACAGGGGGGGCAACGAACACCGGGGAGCTGTTTTTT. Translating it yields CASSGRTGGATNTGELFF.

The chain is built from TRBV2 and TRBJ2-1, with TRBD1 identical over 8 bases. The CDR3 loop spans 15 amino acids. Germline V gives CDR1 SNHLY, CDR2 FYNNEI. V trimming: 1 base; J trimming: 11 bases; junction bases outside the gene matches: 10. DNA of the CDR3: TGTGCCAGCAGTGAAGGGACAGGGTTCGTTGGGAAGCAGTTCTTC. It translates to CASSEGTGFVGKQFF.

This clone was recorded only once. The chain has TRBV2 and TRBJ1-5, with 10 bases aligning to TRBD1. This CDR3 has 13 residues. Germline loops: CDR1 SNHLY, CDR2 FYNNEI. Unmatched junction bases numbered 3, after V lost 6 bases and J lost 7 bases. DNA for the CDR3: TGTGCCAGCAGGAGACAGGGGGCACAGCCCCAGCATTTT. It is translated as CASRRQGAQPQHF.

Written as DNA, the CDR3 is TGTGCCAGTAACCCTCGCCCCCCCAGCGGGACTGAAGCTTTCTTT. It is translated as CASNPRPPSGTEAFF. J is TRBJ1-1 and V is TRBV19, with D uncertain. CDR3 length equals 15 residues. The germline CDR1 and CDR2 sequences are LNHDA and SQIVND (reference sequence). Trimming pared 7 bases from V and 5 bases from J, leaving 20 bases between.

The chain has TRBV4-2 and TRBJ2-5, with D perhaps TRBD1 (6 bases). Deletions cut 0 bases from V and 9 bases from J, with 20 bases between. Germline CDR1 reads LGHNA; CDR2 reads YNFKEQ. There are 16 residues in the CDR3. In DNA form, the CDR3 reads TGTGCCAGCAGCCAAGATCGTTCTGGGGCTCAGGGGTCCCAGTACTTC. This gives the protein CASSQDRSGAQGSQYF.

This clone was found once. The CDR3 is CAWNRQVDQPQHF. CDR3 DNA: TGTGCCTGGAACCGACAGGTAGATCAGCCCCAGCATTTT. The chain recombines TRBV30 with TRBJ1-5; D may be TRBD1 (6 bases). Germline assignment: CDR1 GTSNPN and CDR2 SVGIG (reference sequence). The V and J ends lost 4 bases and 5 bases respectively, with 12 bases between them. The CDR3 runs to 13 residues.

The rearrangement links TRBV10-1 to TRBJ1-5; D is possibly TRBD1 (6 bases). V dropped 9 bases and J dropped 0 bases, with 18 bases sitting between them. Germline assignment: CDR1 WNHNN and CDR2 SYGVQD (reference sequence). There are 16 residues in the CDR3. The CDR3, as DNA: TGCGCCAGGGGCTACGGGACACCTTATAGCAATCAGCCCCAGCATTTT. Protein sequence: CARGYGTPYSNQPQHF.

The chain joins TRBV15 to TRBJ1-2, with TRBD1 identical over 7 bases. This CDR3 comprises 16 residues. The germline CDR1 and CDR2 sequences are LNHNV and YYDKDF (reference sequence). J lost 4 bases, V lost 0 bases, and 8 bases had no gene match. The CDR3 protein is CATSRDRTGQPYGYTF. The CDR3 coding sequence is TGTGCCACCAGCAGAGATCGCACGGGACAGCCCTATGGCTACACCTTC.

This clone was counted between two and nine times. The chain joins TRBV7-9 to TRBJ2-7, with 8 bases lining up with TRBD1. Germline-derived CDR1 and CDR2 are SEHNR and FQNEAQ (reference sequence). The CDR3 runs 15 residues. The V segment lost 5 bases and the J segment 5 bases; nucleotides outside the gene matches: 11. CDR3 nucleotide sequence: TGTGCCAGCAGCCCGACAGGGGATGCCCTCGACGAGCAGTACTTC. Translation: CASSPTGDALDEQYF.

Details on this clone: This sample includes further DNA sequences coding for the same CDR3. The CDR3 DNA sequence: TGTGCCAGCAGTTCCGACAGAAGCTCCTACAATGAGCAGTTCTTC. This encodes CASSSDRSSYNEQFF. The chain combines TRBV6-5 with TRBJ2-1, with a possible D match to TRBD1 (5 bases). Germline values: CDR1 MNHEY, CDR2 SVGAGI. This CDR3 spans 15 amino acids. V lost 4 bases to trimming and J lost 0 bases, with 10 bases between them.

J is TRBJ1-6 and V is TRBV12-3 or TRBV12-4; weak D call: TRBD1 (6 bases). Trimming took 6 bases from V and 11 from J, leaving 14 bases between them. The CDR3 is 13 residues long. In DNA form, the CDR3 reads TGTGCCAGCAGGCCACAGGGTTTGACACCCCTCCACTTT. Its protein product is CASRPQGLTPLHF.

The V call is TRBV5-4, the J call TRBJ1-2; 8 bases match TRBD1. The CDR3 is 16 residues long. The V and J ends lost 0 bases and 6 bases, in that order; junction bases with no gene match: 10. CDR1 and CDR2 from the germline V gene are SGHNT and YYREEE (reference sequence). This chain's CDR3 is CASSLASNGQGNGYTF. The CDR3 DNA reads TGTGCCAGCAGCTTGGCATCTAATGGACAGGGTAATGGCTACACCTTC.

CDR3 DNA sequence: TGTGCCAGCAGCGCCCGGGGAGGGGGGTCCACCTTC. It codes for CASSARGGGSTF. V usage is TRBV6-5 and J usage is TRBJ1-2; D is possibly TRBD1 (6 bases). Deletions cut 6 bases from V and 13 bases from J, with 18 bases between. The germline V gene has CDR1 MNHEY and CDR2 SVGAGI. This CDR3 region has 12 residues.

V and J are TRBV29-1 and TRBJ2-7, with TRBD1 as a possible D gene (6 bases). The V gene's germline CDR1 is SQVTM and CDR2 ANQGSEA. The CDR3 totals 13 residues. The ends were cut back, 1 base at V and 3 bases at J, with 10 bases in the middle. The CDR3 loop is CSVEGTAYYEQYF. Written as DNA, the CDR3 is TGCAGCGTTGAAGGGACAGCTTACTACGAGCAGTACTTC.

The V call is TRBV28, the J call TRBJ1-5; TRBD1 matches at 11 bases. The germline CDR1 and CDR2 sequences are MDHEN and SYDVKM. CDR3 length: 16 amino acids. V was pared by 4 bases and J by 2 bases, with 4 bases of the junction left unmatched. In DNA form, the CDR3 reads TGTGCCAGCAGTTCGGGACAGGGGGTTGGCAATCAGCCCCAGCATTTT. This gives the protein CASSSGQGVGNQPQHF.

CDR3 sequence reads: CASSLSGGAEAFF. The CDR3 bases are TGTGCCAGCAGTTTATCAGGAGGGGCTGAAGCTTTCTTT. The chain couples TRBV27 to TRBJ1-1; weak D call: TRBD1 (5 bases). Germline V gene sequence: CDR1 MNHEY, CDR2 SMNVEV (reference sequence). Trimming took 0 bases from V and 6 from J, leaving 8 bases between them. The CDR3 is 13 residues long.

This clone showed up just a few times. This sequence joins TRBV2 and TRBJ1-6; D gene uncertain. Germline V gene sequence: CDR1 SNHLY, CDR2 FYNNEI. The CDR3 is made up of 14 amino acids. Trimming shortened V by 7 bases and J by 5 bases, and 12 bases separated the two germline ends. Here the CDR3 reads CASTGLLNNSPLHF. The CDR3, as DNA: TGTGCCAGCACAGGCCTCCTGAATAATTCACCCCTCCACTTT.

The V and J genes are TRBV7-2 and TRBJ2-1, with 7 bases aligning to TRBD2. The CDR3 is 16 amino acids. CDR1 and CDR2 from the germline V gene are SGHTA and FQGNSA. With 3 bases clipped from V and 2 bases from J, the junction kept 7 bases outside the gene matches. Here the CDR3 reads CASSFNRGGTYNEQFF. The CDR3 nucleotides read TGTGCCAGCAGCTTTAACCGCGGGGGTACCTACAATGAGCAGTTCTTC.

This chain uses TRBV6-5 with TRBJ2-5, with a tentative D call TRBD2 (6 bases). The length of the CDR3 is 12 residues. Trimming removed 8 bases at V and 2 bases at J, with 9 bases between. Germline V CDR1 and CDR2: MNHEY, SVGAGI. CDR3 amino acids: CASRGTQETQYF. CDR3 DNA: TGTGCCAGCCGCGGGACTCAAGAGACCCAGTACTTC.

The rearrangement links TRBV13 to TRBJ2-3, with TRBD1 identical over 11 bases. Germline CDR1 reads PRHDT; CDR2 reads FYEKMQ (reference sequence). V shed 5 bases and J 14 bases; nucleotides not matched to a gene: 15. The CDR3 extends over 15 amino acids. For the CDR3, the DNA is TGTGCCAGCAGCAGCTTGTGGGACAGGGGGGCCCCCCCGTATTTT. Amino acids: CASSSLWDRGAPPYF.

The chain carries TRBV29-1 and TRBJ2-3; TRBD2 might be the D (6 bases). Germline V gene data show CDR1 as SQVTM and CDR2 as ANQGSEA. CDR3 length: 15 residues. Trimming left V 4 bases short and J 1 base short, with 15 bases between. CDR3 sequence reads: CSVALVASGTDTQYF. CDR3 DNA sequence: TGCAGCGTTGCCCTCGTGGCTAGCGGCACAGATACGCAGTATTTT.

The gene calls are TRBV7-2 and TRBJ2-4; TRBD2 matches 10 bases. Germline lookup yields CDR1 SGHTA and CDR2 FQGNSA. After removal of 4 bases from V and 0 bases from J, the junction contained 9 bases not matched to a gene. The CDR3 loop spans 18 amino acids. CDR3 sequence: CASSSVASGGIAKNIQYF. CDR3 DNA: TGTGCCAGCAGCTCGGTGGCTAGCGGGGGAATAGCCAAAAACATTCAGTACTTC.

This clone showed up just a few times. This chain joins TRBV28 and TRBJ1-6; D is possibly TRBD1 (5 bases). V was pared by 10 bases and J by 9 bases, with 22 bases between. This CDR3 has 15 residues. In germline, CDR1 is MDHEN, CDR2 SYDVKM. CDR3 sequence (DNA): TGTGCCACCTGCTATCAGGGCGGGGAGGGTTCACCCCTCCACTTT. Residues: CATCYQGGEGSPLHF.

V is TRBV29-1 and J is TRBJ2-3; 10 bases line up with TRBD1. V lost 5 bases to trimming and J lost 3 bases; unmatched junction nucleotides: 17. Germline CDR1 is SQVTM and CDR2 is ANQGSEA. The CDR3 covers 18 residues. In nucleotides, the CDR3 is TGCAGCGTTCCGTTTATAGGGACAGGGGATAAAACTACAGATACGCAGTATTTT. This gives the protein CSVPFIGTGDKTTDTQYF.

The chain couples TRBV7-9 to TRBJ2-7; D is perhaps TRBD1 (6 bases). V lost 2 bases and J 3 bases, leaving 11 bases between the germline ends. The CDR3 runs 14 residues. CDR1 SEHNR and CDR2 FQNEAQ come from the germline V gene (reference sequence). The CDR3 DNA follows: TGTGCCAGCAGCTTACAAGGGGGTTTCTACGAGCAGTACTTC. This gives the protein CASSLQGGFYEQYF.

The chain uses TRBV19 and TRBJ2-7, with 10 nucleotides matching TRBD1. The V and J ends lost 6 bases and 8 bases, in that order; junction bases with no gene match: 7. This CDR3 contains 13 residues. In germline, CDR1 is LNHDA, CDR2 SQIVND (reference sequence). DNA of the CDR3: TGTGCCAGTAGCACGACAGGGGGCCCCAAGCAGTACTTC. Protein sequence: CASSTTGGPKQYF.